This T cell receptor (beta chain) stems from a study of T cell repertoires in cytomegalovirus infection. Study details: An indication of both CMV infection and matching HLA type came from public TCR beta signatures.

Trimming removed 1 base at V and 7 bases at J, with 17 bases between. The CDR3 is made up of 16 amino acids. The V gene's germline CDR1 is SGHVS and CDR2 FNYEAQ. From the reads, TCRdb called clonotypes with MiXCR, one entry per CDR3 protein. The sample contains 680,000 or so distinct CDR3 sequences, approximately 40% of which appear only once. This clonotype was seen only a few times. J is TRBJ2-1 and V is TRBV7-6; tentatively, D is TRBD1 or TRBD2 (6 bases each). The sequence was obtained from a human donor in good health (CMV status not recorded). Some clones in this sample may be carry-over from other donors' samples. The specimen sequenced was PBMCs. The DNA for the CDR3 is TGTGCCAGCAGCTTAGGGTCCCGGGGGCGAACGAATGAGCAGTTCTTC. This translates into CASSLGSRGRTNEQFF.